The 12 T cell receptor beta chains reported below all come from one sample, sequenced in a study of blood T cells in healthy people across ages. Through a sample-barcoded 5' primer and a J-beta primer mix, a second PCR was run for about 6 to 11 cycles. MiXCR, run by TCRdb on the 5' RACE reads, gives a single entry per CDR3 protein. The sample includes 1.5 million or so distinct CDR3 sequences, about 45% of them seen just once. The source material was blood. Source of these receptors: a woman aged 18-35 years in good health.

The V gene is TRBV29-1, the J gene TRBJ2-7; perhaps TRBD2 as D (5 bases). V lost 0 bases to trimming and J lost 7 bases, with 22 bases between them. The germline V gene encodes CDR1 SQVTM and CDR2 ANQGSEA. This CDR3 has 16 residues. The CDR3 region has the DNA TGCAGCGTTGAAGATCCGGCTGGTAACGGGAACAATGAGCAGTACTTC. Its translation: CSVEDPAGNGNNEQYF.

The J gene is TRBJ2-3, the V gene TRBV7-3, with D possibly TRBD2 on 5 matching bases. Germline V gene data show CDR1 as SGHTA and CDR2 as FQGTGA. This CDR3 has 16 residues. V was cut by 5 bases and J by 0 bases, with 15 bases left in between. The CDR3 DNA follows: TGTGCCAGCAGCCCGAGGGCCGCGCGGAGCACAGATACGCAGTATTTT. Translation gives CASSPRAARSTDTQYF.

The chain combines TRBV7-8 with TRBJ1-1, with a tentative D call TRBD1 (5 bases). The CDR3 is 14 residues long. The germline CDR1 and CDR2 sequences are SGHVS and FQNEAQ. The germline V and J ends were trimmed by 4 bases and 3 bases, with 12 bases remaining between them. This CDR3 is CASSSRRGDTEAFF. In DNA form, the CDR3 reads TGTGCCAGCAGCTCCAGGCGGGGGGACACTGAAGCTTTCTTT.

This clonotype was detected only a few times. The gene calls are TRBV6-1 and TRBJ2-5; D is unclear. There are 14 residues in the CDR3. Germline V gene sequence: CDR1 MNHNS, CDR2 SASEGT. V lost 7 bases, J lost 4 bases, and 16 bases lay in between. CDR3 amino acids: CASKGGQVGETQYF. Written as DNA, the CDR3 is TGTGCCAGCAAAGGTGGGCAGGTTGGAGAGACCCAGTACTTC.

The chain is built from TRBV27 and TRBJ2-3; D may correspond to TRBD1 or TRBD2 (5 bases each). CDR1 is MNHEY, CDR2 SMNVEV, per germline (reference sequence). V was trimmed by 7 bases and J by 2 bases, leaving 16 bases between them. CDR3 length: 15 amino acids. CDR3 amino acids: CASIRRDPDTDTQYF. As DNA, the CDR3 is TGTGCCAGCATTCGACGGGACCCTGACACAGATACGCAGTATTTT.

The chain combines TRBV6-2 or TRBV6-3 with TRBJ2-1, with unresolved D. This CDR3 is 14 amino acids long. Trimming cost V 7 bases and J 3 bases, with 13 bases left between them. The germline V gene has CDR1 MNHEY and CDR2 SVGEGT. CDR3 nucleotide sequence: TGTGCCAGCACCCCGAGGCAAAGCTACAATGAGCAGTTCTTC. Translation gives CASTPRQSYNEQFF.

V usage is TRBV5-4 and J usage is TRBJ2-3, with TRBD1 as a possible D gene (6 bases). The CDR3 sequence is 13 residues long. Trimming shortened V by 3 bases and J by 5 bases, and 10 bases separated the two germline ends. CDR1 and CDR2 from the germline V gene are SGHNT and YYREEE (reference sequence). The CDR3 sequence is CASSSQQGDTQYF. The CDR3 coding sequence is TGTGCCAGCAGCTCGCAACAGGGAGATACGCAGTATTTT.

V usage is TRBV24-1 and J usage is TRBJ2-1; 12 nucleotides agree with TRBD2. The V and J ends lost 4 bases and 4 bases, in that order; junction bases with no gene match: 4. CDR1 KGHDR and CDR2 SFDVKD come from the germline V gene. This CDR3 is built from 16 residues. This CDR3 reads CATSESTSGRYNEQFF. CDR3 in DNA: TGTGCCACCAGTGAGTCTACTAGCGGGAGGTACAATGAGCAGTTCTTC.

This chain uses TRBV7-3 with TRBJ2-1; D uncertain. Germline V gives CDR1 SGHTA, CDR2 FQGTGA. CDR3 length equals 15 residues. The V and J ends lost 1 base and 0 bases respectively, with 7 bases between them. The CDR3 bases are TGTGCCAGCAGCTTAAACAGCATCTCCTACAATGAGCAGTTCTTC. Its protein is CASSLNSISYNEQFF.

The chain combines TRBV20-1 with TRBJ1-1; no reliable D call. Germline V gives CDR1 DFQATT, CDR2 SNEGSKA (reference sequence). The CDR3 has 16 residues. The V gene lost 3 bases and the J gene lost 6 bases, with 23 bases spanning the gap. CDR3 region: CSASRSSGQMDAEAFF. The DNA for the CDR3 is TGCAGTGCTAGTCGTTCGTCCGGGCAGATGGACGCTGAAGCTTTCTTT.

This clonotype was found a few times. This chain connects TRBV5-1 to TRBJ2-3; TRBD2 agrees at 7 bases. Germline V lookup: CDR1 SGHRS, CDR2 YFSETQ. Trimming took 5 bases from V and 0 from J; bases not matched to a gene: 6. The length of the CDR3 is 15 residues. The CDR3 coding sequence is TGCGCCAGCAGTTCTAGCGGTGACAGCACAGATACGCAGTATTTT. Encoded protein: CASSSSGDSTDTQYF. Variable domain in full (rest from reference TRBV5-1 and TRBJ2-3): KAGVTQTPRYLIKTRGQQVTLSCSPISGHRSVSWYQQTPGQGLQFLFEYFSETQRNKGNFPGRFSGRQFSNSRSEMNVSTLELGDSALYLCASSSSGDSTDTQYFGPGTRLTVL.

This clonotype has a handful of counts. The CDR3 nucleotides read TGTGCCAGCAGCCCGGGGACAGTCCATGGCTACACCTTC. Amino acid sequence: CASSPGTVHGYTF. The chain carries TRBV7-2 and TRBJ1-2, with TRBD1 matching over 7 bases. Germline V lookup: CDR1 SGHTA, CDR2 FQGNSA. V dropped 5 bases and J dropped 6; count of bases not matched to a gene: 6. This CDR3 is 13 amino acids long.